This T cell receptor (beta chain) was found in a study of blood T cell repertoires in COVID-19. Libraries were prepared by immunoSEQ multiplex PCR; TCRdb keeps only in-frame clonotypes and omits some of them. The top ten hold 5% to 8.5% of the sample, which has about 180,000 clones, 80% seen once. The sample comprised peripheral blood. This TCR derives from a man in his sixties or seventies with active or convalescent COVID-19.

The CDR3 reads CASSRGQGGNYEQYF. Written as DNA, the CDR3 is TGCGCCAGCAGCCGGGGACAGGGCGGAAACTACGAGCAGTACTTC. The V and J genes are TRBV5-1 and TRBJ2-7; 9 nucleotides align to TRBD1. This CDR3 region has 15 residues. Germline loops: CDR1 SGHRS, CDR2 YFSETQ. The J segment lost 3 bases and the V segment lost 4 bases, leaving 8 bases of the junction unmatched.